What follows are 25 T cell receptor beta chains derived from one specimen sequenced in a study of T-cell reconstitution after alpha-beta-depleted transplantation in children. It was with unique molecular identifiers that the TCRbeta library was prepared. TCRdb processed the PCR reads anew with MiXCR; each CDR3 protein has one entry. The data show some 290,000 distinct CDR3 sequences, more than 20% seen once. The sequencing used PBMCs, mostly from graft donor cells, collected 180 days after TCRalphabeta/CD19-depleted stem cell transplant. All receptors come from a male patient between 5 and 17 years old who had a stem cell transplant for acute lymphoblastic leukemia, so the T cells may come from the graft donor.

This clonotype has just a few counts. The rearrangement uses TRBV5-1 and TRBJ2-1, with 9 bases aligning to TRBD2. The CDR3 runs to 17 residues. J lost 3 bases, V lost 4 bases, and 11 bases had no gene match. Germline loops: CDR1 SGHRS, CDR2 YFSETQ. This CDR3 is CASSGQPGTSRYNEQFF. CDR3 nucleotide sequence: TGCGCCAGCAGCGGTCAGCCGGGGACTAGCCGCTACAATGAGCAGTTCTTC.

The genes are TRBV7-9 and TRBJ2-1; TRBD2 matches at 7 bases. This CDR3 has 15 amino acids. The trim removed 7 bases at V and 7 bases at J, leaving 13 bases unmatched. CDR1 is SEHNR, CDR2 FQNEAQ, per germline (reference sequence). The DNA of the CDR3 is TGTGCCAGCACCGTTACTAGCGCTGGTAAGAATGAGCAGTTCTTC. This translates into CASTVTSAGKNEQFF.

V is TRBV10-3 and J is TRBJ1-6, with a tentative D call TRBD1 (5 bases). Trimming took 5 bases from V and 0 from J, leaving 20 bases between them. This CDR3 has 19 residues. Germline CDR1 reads ENHRY; CDR2 reads SYGVKD. CDR3: CAISPRTPLSYSYNSPLHF. Written as DNA, the CDR3 is TGTGCCATCAGTCCACGGACACCTTTGTCATACTCCTATAATTCACCCCTCCACTTT.

The count of this clonotype is one. The chain is built from TRBV27 and TRBJ2-1; D possibly corresponds to TRBD2 (5 bases). The CDR3 consists of 14 residues. Looked up from germline, CDR1 is MNHEY and CDR2 is SMNVEV (reference sequence). V lost 4 bases to trimming and J lost 1 base, with 8 bases between them. The CDR3 nucleotides are TGTGCCAGCAGTTGGAGGAGTTCCTACAATGAGCAGTTCTTC. Residues: CASSWRSSYNEQFF.

The V gene is TRBV7-2, the J gene TRBJ2-1, with TRBD1 as a possible D gene (6 bases). The CDR3 spans 13 residues. Trimming cost V 5 bases and J 9 bases, with 14 bases left between them. Germline loops: CDR1 SGHTA, CDR2 FQGNSA. The CDR3 DNA sequence: TGTGCCAGCAGCCTTTACAGGGAAGGTGAGCAGTTCTTC. The encoded protein is CASSLYREGEQFF.

This clonotype was counted only a few times. V usage is TRBV20-1 and J usage is TRBJ1-2, with D possibly being TRBD1 (6 bases). There are 12 residues in the CDR3. The V gene lost 4 bases and the J gene lost 4 bases, with 10 bases spanning the gap. Germline CDR1 is DFQATT and CDR2 is SNEGSKA (reference sequence). CDR3 amino acids: CSAKPGVYGYTF. The CDR3 DNA sequence: TGCAGTGCTAAGCCAGGGGTCTATGGCTACACCTTC.

The table lists this clonotype with a few counts. The chain combines TRBV4-3 with TRBJ1-2; D unresolved. Trimming took 0 bases from V and 1 from J, leaving 9 bases between them. The CDR3 is 15 amino acids. From germline, CDR1 is LGHNA and CDR2 YSLEER. The CDR3 DNA follows: TGCGCCAGCAGCCAAGAGGTCAGCCGTAACTATGGCTACACCTTC. Translated, it gives CASSQEVSRNYGYTF.

This clonotype was seen more than once but under ten times. The chain has TRBV4-1 and TRBJ2-1; 11 nucleotides agree with TRBD2. The CDR3 contains 17 residues. J gave up 3 bases and V 1 base, and 5 bases lay outside the gene matches. Germline V gives CDR1 MGHRA, CDR2 YSYEKL. In DNA, the CDR3 is TGCGCCAGCAGCCAAGTCCCCCTAGCGGGAGGCTACAATGAGCAGTTCTTC. Translation: CASSQVPLAGGYNEQFF.

This clonotype was seen a few times. The V and J genes are TRBV18 and TRBJ2-7; no clear D. Germline lookup yields CDR1 KGHSH and CDR2 LQKENI. V was clipped by 1 base and J by 3 bases, with 7 bases between them. The CDR3 loop spans 13 amino acids. CDR3 DNA: TGTGCCAGCTCACCACGTGACGGCTACGAGCAGTACTTC. Translating it yields CASSPRDGYEQYF.

In this sample, this clonotype turned up a few times. The chain couples TRBV27 to TRBJ2-7, with D maybe TRBD2 (6 bases). Germline-derived CDR1 and CDR2 are MNHEY and SMNVEV (reference sequence). The length of the CDR3 is 14 residues. The V gene lost 0 bases and the J gene lost 5 bases, with 11 bases spanning the gap. The CDR3 region is CASSLSDWGDEQYF. The CDR3 region has the DNA TGTGCCAGCAGTTTATCGGACTGGGGGGACGAGCAGTACTTC.

CDR3 nucleotide sequence: TGCGCCAGCAGCACAGGGACAGGGGCCTACGAGCAGTACTTC. Translating gives CASSTGTGAYEQYF. This chain uses TRBV5-1 with TRBJ2-7, with 10 bases matching TRBD1. Germline V CDR1 and CDR2: SGHRS, YFSETQ. Trimming took 4 bases from V and 2 from J; bases not matched to a gene: 3. The CDR3 totals 14 residues.

V and J are TRBV12-3 or TRBV12-4 and TRBJ2-1; 11 bases map to TRBD2. Trimming removed 1 base from V and 4 bases from J; junction bases left unmatched: 6. This CDR3 region has 17 residues. CDR3 coding DNA: TGTGCCAGCAGTTTAGTTAGCGGGAGGGCCGCTTACAATGAGCAGTTCTTC. Protein: CASSLVSGRAAYNEQFF.

This clonotype came up a few times. The chain has TRBV5-1 and TRBJ2-5; D might be TRBD1 (6 bases). The V gene's germline CDR1 is SGHRS and CDR2 YFSETQ. With 0 bases removed from V and 2 bases from J, the gap between germline ends came to 14 bases. The CDR3 is 16 residues long. In DNA form, the CDR3 reads TGCGCCAGCAGCTTGGTGGCAGGGGCTCAGCAAGAGACCCAGTACTTC. Amino acid sequence: CASSLVAGAQQETQYF.

This clonotype was observed a handful of times. The rearrangement joins TRBV12-3 or TRBV12-4 to TRBJ2-7; the D gene is possibly TRBD1 (5 bases). V shed 5 bases and J shed 1 base, with 12 bases lying between them. The CDR3 contains 14 residues. CDR3 coding DNA: TGTGCCAGCAGTGACAGTGGCCTATCCTACGAGCAGTACTTC. Its protein is CASSDSGLSYEQYF.

J is TRBJ2-7 and V is TRBV12-3 or TRBV12-4; D uncertain. The length of the CDR3 is 14 residues. Trimming removed 2 bases from V and 1 base from J, with 9 bases in between. CDR3 sequence (DNA): TGTGCCAGCAGTTTAAGGTCCAAGTCCTACGAGCAGTACTTC. This encodes CASSLRSKSYEQYF.

This chain connects TRBV15 to TRBJ2-2; the D gene is possibly TRBD2 (5 bases). Germline V gene data show CDR1 as LNHNV and CDR2 as YYDKDF (reference sequence). The CDR3 sequence is 18 residues long. The V end lost 0 bases, the J end lost 3 bases, and 17 bases lay between the germline ends. DNA of the CDR3: TGTGCCACCAGCAGAGATGCGGCGGGTCCTGAGGACACCGGGGAGCTGTTTTTT. Translated: CATSRDAAGPEDTGELFF.

This clonotype has a handful of counts. The V and J genes are TRBV4-1 and TRBJ2-5; TRBD2 aligns across 14 bases. The germline CDR1 and CDR2 sequences are MGHRA and YSYEKL. Germline trimming cut 2 bases from V and 2 bases from J; bases unmatched to any gene: 7. CDR3 length: 18 amino acids. The CDR3 here is CASSQYGLAGGRQETQYF. In DNA form, the CDR3 reads TGCGCCAGCAGCCAATACGGACTAGCGGGAGGAAGGCAAGAGACCCAGTACTTC.

This clonotype was seen a few times. V gene TRBV11-3 combines with J gene TRBJ2-3; 7 positions agree with TRBD1. Germline CDR1 reads SGHNT; CDR2 reads YENEEA. With 0 bases clipped from V and 5 bases from J, the junction kept 8 bases outside the gene matches. The CDR3 totals 16 residues. The CDR3 DNA reads TGTGCCAGCAGCTTAGAAGGCAGGGGGATCAGAGATACGCAGTATTTT. Translation gives CASSLEGRGIRDTQYF.

The chain carries TRBV6-5 and TRBJ2-2, with D perhaps TRBD2 (6 bases). V lost 2 bases and J 6 bases, leaving 13 bases between the germline ends. The CDR3 consists of 15 residues. The germline CDR1 and CDR2 sequences are MNHEY and SVGAGI. The CDR3 is CASSYEIAVAGELFF. The CDR3, as DNA: TGTGCCAGCAGTTACGAGATAGCGGTGGCCGGGGAGCTGTTTTTT.

This clonotype was found many times. The chain is built from TRBV9 and TRBJ2-1; D possibly corresponds to TRBD2 (7 bases). The CDR3 runs to 13 residues. V was pared by 0 bases and J by 8 bases, with 9 bases between. From germline, CDR1 is SGDLS and CDR2 YYNGEE. CDR3 DNA sequence: TGTGCCAGCAGCGTAGGGGGGGGGCATGAGCAGTTCTTC. The encoded protein is CASSVGGGHEQFF.

Worth noting for this clonotype: Since no conserved phenylalanine or tryptophan closes the CDR3, a read error is the likely cause. The rearrangement links TRBV5-1 to TRBJ2-7; D is possibly TRBD1 (5 bases). V gave up 0 bases and J gave up 7 bases, with 14 bases separating them. The CDR3 consists of 14 residues. Germline CDR1 reads SGHRS; CDR2 reads YFSETQ. DNA for the CDR3: TGCGCCAGCAGCTTGGGGCAGGGCGAAGGAGAGCAGTACCTC. Translation gives CASSLGQGEGEQYL.

V usage is TRBV5-6 and J usage is TRBJ2-7, with 9 bases aligning to TRBD2. The CDR3 runs to 16 residues. V gave up 2 bases and J gave up 2 bases; unmatched junction bases: 8. The germline gives CDR1 SGHDT, CDR2 YYEEEE. In DNA form, the CDR3 reads TGTGCCAGCAGCTTTCCTAGCGGGGAGGCCGCCTACGAGCAGTACTTC. This translates into CASSFPSGEAAYEQYF.

V gene TRBV20-1 combines with J gene TRBJ1-2; no clear D. Germline lookup yields CDR1 DFQATT and CDR2 SNEGSKA (reference sequence). Trimming took off 0 bases at V and 5 bases at J, with 16 bases between the two ends. The CDR3 has 15 amino acids. In DNA, the CDR3 is TGCAGTGCTAGAGACCCGGGCCGAGAGTCTTATGGCTACACCTTC. This encodes CSARDPGRESYGYTF.

The rearrangement joins TRBV7-7 to TRBJ2-6, with TRBD1 matching over 10 bases. J was trimmed by 1 base and V by 1 base; bases with no gene match: 7. This CDR3 contains 19 residues. CDR1 and CDR2 from the germline V gene are SSHAT and FNYEAQ (reference sequence). For the CDR3, the DNA is TGTGCCAGCAGCTTAGACCGGGACAGGGGTTCGTCTGGGGCCAACGTCCTGACTTTC. Translation gives CASSLDRDRGSSGANVLTF.

V is TRBV27 and J is TRBJ2-3, with TRBD2 identical over 7 bases. Trimming took 1 base from V and 2 from J; bases not matched to a gene: 9. Germline CDR1 is MNHEY and CDR2 is SMNVEV (reference sequence). The CDR3 extends over 17 amino acids. Here the CDR3 DNA reads TGTGCCAGCAGTTTATACCCCTTCGCGGGAGACACAGATACGCAGTATTTT. Translation: CASSLYPFAGDTDTQYF.